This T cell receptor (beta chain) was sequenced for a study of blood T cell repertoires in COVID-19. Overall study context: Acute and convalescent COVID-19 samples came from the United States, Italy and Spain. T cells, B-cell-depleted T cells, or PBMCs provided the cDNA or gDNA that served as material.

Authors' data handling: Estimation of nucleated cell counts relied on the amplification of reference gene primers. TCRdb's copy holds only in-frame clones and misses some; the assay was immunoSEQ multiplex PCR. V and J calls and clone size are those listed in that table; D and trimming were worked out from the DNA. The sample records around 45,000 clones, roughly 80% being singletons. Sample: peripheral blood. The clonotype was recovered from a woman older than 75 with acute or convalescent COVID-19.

CDR3 sequence reads: CASSENRQLNQPQHF. The CDR3 bases are TGTGCCAGCTCAGAGAATCGACAGTTGAATCAGCCCCAGCATTTT. This chain joins TRBV18 and TRBJ1-5, with a weak D call TRBD1 (5 bases). The CDR3 consists of 15 residues. V dropped 5 bases and J dropped 4 bases, with 15 bases sitting between them. CDR1 and CDR2 from the germline V gene are KGHSH and LQKENI. Full variable domain (rest looked up from reference TRBV18 and TRBJ1-5): NAGVMQNPRHLVRRRGQEARLRCSPMKGHSHVYWYRQLPEEGLKFMVYLQKENIIDESGMPKERFSAEFPKEGPSILRIQQVVRGDSAAYFCASSENRQLNQPQHFGDGTRLSIL.